This paragraph reports one T cell receptor beta chain. Its antigen is unknown. Within one base of it there is no much larger clone, and no base qualities were kept. TCRbeta CDR3 regions were amplified from genomic DNA using the immunoSEQ Assay, a bias-controlled multiplex PCR. The paper's processing steps were these. The number of nucleated cells in each sample was estimated by amplification of reference gene primers within the assay. To quantify the absolute abundance of each unique TCRbeta CDR3 rearrangement, sequence reads were collapsed and filtered. For each sample, productive Simpson clonality was calculated as the square root of Simpson's diversity index across productive rearrangements. TCRdb mirrors the immuneACCESS table, restricted to in-frame sequences. Some clones are absent from its copies; in checked studies, under half trace to an unresolved V gene, and the reason for the others is unknown. Clone size and the V and J calls come from that table; the DNA yielded D and trimming. The sample yields approximately 140,000 clones; approximately 84% were counted once. The top ten clonotypes cover more than 3% of the sample.

Enrolling through a virtual design, the prospective study's participants ranged in age from roughly 18 to 100 years and lived across roughly 24 United States geographic areas. To assign participants to cohorts, the prospective study relied on clinical history that participants themselves reported in a screening survey and a study questionnaire. In the prospective study, mobile phlebotomists collected whole blood, serum and a nasopharyngeal or oropharyngeal swab from each participant. Over an approximately 2-month period, participants in the prospective study had the option of providing additional blood draws and questionnaires. Blood samples from the prospective study were shipped frozen or at room temperature prior to DNA extraction. These data originate in a study of blood T cell repertoires in COVID-19 (dated by TCRdb to 2020 to 2022). Broadly, across the study: Collaborator samples came from the United States, Italy and Spain and covered acute and convalescent phases of COVID-19. The prospective study material was composed of cDNA or gDNA derived from T cells, B-cell-depleted T cells, or PBMCs. Subjects who had been exposed to COVID-19, were actively infected with it, or had recovered from it provided the deeply sampled blood TCRbeta repertoires that made up the dataset. The repertoires were released in a freely available public database intended as a resource for research on the immune response to SARS-CoV-2. Samples came from the ongoing ImmuneRACE study (first 160 participants) plus 1,254 subjects from 6 global collaborators. A de-identified subject ID, COVID-19 status, age in years and sex were almost always included in the sample metadata. Where available, HLA class I and class II types were obtained from metadata supplied by the sample provider rather than from assay-based typing. Summary of the overall study and its limitations: How much clinical and demographic metadata was included differed by source and by participant, and the metadata was provided uncurated.

As encoded in the germline V gene, CDR1 is KGHSH while CDR2 is LQKENI. The CDR3 runs 16 residues from the cysteine to the phenylalanine. Only the CDR3 DNA is retained, 48 bases long and in frame from the first base. The germline ends are 18 bases apart after V is trimmed by 4 bases and J by 3 bases. The sequence was obtained from a woman in her fifties or sixties with acute COVID-19. What was sequenced was PBMCs or T cells enriched from blood (not recorded which). The V and J genes are TRBV18 and TRBJ1-2; TRBD1 is possibly the D segment (5 matching bases). The nucleotides are TGTGCCAGCTCACTCCGGGACTCAAGTTCGGACTATGGCTACACCTTC. Its protein product is CASSLRDSSSDYGYTF.